The subject of this entry is one T cell receptor (beta chain). Its matching antigen is unknown. This sample stems from a study of long-term antiretroviral therapy in people with HIV. Study-wide findings and caveats: Upon ART, diversity increased but remained lower than transplant donor controls. Across all time points, the repertoire was dominated by clones that expanded before ART. Information on adherence to ART, viral resistance or therapy changes was unavailable.

The run of the v3.0 immunoSEQ assay was at survey level. Profiling relied on immunoSEQ multiplex PCR, and the TCRdb table lists in-frame clones only, not all of them. The sample comprises around 12,000 clones, roughly three quarters of which are singletons, and 15% to 20% rests with the top ten. The source was unsorted PBMCs, collected 0.5 years before starting antiretroviral therapy. The source is a woman aged 40 to 50 with HIV.

The CDR3 bases are TGTGCCAGCAGTTACTCCCGGACAGGGGACGGCTACGAGCAGTACTTC. Encoded protein: CASSYSRTGDGYEQYF. This chain links TRBV6-5 with TRBJ2-7; TRBD1 agrees at 9 bases. V lost 0 bases and J lost 3; bases outside the gene matches: 6. This CDR3 comprises 16 residues. CDR1 MNHEY and CDR2 SVGAGI come from the germline V gene.